A single sample gave rise to the 14 T cell receptor beta chains below, sequenced in a study of cytomegalovirus exposure and HLA in healthy donors. Assay used: immunoSEQ multiplex PCR; TCRdb lists only in-frame clones, some missing. The table includes about 190,000 clones, 86% detected once. The sample comprised PBMCs. The source of these receptors is a woman under 30 in good health and CMV-seronegative.

DNA for the CDR3: TGTGCCAGCAGCTTAGGGGGGACAAGGAATGAAAAACTGTTTTTT. This codes for CASSLGGTRNEKLFF. V usage is TRBV7-7 and J usage is TRBJ1-4; D is perhaps TRBD1 (6 bases). CDR1 is SSHAT and CDR2 is FNYEAQ in the germline V gene (reference sequence). The CDR3 runs to 15 residues. V was clipped by 1 base and J by 5 bases, with 11 bases between them.

The rearrangement uses TRBV9 and TRBJ2-1, with TRBD2 identical over 11 bases. The CDR3 extends over 16 amino acids. V lost 0 bases, J lost 8 bases, and 7 bases stayed unmatched. Germline assignment: CDR1 SGDLS and CDR2 YYNGEE. CDR3 protein: CASSVAVSGGADEQFF. CDR3 DNA: TGTGCCAGCAGCGTAGCGGTTAGCGGGGGGGCCGATGAGCAGTTCTTC.

This chain joins TRBV6-5 and TRBJ1-5; D is possibly TRBD1 (5 bases). CDR3 length: 14 residues. The germline V gene has CDR1 MNHEY and CDR2 SVGAGI. V was clipped by 4 bases and J by 5 bases, with 12 bases between them. The CDR3 loop is CASSSQGVHQPQHF. For the CDR3, the DNA is TGTGCCAGCAGTTCTCAGGGTGTACATCAGCCCCAGCATTTT.

The rearrangement links TRBV4-2 to TRBJ2-3; weak D call: TRBD1 (5 bases). Trimming left V 1 base short and J 6 bases short, with 14 bases between. CDR3 size: 15 residues. Germline V lookup: CDR1 LGHNA, CDR2 YNFKEQ. CDR3 bases: TGTGCCAGCAGCCAAGGGGGCCAGGGTGCGGATACGCAGTATTTT. Its translation is CASSQGGQGADTQYF.

J is TRBJ2-1 and V is TRBV7-9; D gene unclear. Trimming stripped 5 bases from V and 4 bases from J, with 6 bases between. This CDR3 comprises 12 residues. Per germline, CDR1 SEHNR and CDR2 FQNEAQ (reference sequence). CDR3 region: CASSPNYNEQFF. The CDR3 nucleotides are TGTGCCAGCAGCCCTAATTACAATGAGCAGTTCTTC.

This clone was picked up one time. This sequence joins TRBV27 and TRBJ2-3, with 9 bases matching TRBD1. The CDR3 length is 16 residues. J was trimmed by 3 bases and V by 2 bases; bases with no gene match: 6. CDR1 is MNHEY, CDR2 SMNVEV, per germline (reference sequence). DNA of the CDR3: TGTGCCAGCAGTTTACCGGGACAGGGTGGGACAGATACGCAGTATTTT. Encoded protein: CASSLPGQGGTDTQYF.

The chain employs TRBV4-1 and TRBJ2-7; 11 bases agree with TRBD1. The CDR3 spans 15 residues. V dropped 0 bases and J dropped 4; count of bases not matched to a gene: 2. CDR1 MGHRA and CDR2 YSYEKL come from the germline V gene. The CDR3 sequence: CASSQEGQGGYEQYF. CDR3 sequence (DNA): TGCGCCAGCAGCCAAGAGGGACAGGGGGGTTACGAGCAGTACTTC.

The chain uses TRBV7-2 and TRBJ1-5; weak D call: TRBD1 (6 bases). Germline lookup yields CDR1 SGHTA and CDR2 FQGNSA. The CDR3 length is 19 residues. Trimming cost V 1 base and J 2 bases, with 21 bases left between them. CDR3 in amino acids: CASSLGARGMLGGNQPQHF. The CDR3 nucleotides read TGTGCCAGCAGCTTAGGCGCCAGGGGCATGTTGGGCGGCAATCAGCCCCAGCATTTT. Based on the CDR3 plus reference TRBV7-2 and TRBJ1-5, the full variable domain is GAGVSQSPSNKVTEKGKDVELRCDPISGHTALYWYRQSLGQGLEFLIYFQGNSAPDKSGLPSDRFSAERTGGSVSTLTIQRTQQEDSAVYLCASSLGARGMLGGNQPQHFGDGTRLSIL.

The chain is built from TRBV2 and TRBJ2-4; 11 positions match TRBD1. Per germline, CDR1 SNHLY and CDR2 FYNNEI. There are 14 residues in the CDR3. V shed 6 bases, J shed 7 bases, and the junction held 5 bases outside the gene matches. The CDR3 DNA sequence: TGTGCCAGCAGCGGACAGGGGGCTGGGAACATTCAGTACTTC. Translation gives CASSGQGAGNIQYF.

This chain links TRBV2 with TRBJ1-5, with D maybe TRBD1 (5 bases). Germline assignment: CDR1 SNHLY and CDR2 FYNNEI. V lost 4 bases and J lost 7, with 11 bases in between. CDR3 length: 13 amino acids. CDR3 DNA: TGTGCCAGCAGTGTTCGGGGGATGCAGCCCCAGCATTTT. This sequence encodes CASSVRGMQPQHF.

The chain couples TRBV4-2 to TRBJ2-5, with 8 positions matching TRBD1. Germline CDR1 and CDR2: LGHNA and YNFKEQ. The junction had 2 bases not matched to a gene; V was cut back by 2 bases and J by 3 bases. This CDR3 comprises 14 residues. The CDR3 nucleotides read TGTGCCAGCAGCCAATTGGGACAGGAAGAGACCCAGTACTTC. This gives the protein CASSQLGQEETQYF.

The chain links TRBV5-1 to TRBJ2-5, with D tentatively TRBD2 (6 bases). Trimming left V 2 bases short and J 2 bases short, with 22 bases between. Germline loops: CDR1 SGHRS, CDR2 YFSETQ. The CDR3 spans 18 residues. The CDR3 region is CASSLAPGAGIKQETQYF. CDR3 nucleotide sequence: TGCGCCAGCAGCTTAGCTCCGGGAGCAGGGATTAAACAAGAGACCCAGTACTTC.

The chain is built from TRBV4-1 and TRBJ2-1; D call uncertain. The V end was cut by 1 base, the J end by 7 bases, with 11 bases between. There are 14 residues in the CDR3. Germline CDR1 reads MGHRA; CDR2 reads YSYEKL. The CDR3 loop reads CASSQALTDNEQFF. In DNA form, the CDR3 reads TGCGCCAGCAGCCAAGCCTTAACTGATAATGAGCAGTTCTTC.

As for this clone: Other DNA sequences of this sample code for an identical CDR3. J is TRBJ1-6 and V is TRBV30; perhaps TRBD1 as D (6 bases). The CDR3 is 14 amino acids. The V end lost 3 bases, the J end lost 9 bases, and 15 bases lay between the germline ends. The germline gives CDR1 GTSNPN, CDR2 SVGIG (reference sequence). The CDR3 DNA is TGTGCCTGGAGGGGGGGGCGGGGGATTTCACCCCTCCACTTT. Translated: CAWRGGRGISPLHF.